Listed below are T cell receptor beta chains from one sample, sequenced in a study of long-term antiretroviral therapy in people with HIV. The method was immunoSEQ multiplex PCR; TCRdb's version includes in-frame clones alone and lacks a portion of them. The table has over 15,000 clones, 70% to 90% seen once; the top ten hold approximately 4.5%. The sample in question was unsorted PBMCs, obtained 0.1 years before starting antiretroviral therapy. The receptor set was obtained from a man younger than 30 with HIV. Each CDR3 is given with its conserved first and last residue. The order of the fields is J gene, V gene, clone size, D gene, CDR3 DNA, CDR3 protein. A D gene is named only where the DNA matches it firmly. The size field is filled for only some rows; it gives once, few, many or a size class.

TRBJ1-3,TRBV7-2,NA,TRBD1,TGTGCCAGCAGCTTATGGGACAGGTCGGGAAACACCATATATTTT,CASSLWDRSGNTIYF
TRBJ2-1,TRBV7-3,NA,TRBD2,TGTGCCAGCAGCTTCGGACTAGCGGGGACGGTCCTCAATGAGCAGTTCTTC,CASSFGLAGTVLNEQFF
TRBJ2-1,TRBV6-5,NA,NA,TGTGCCAGCAGTGAGGGCGTCTACAATGAGCAGTTCTTC,CASSEGVYNEQFF
TRBJ1-1,TRBV7-9,NA,TRBD1,TGTGCCAGCAGCTTGGGGAAGGGGGCTGACACTGAAGCTTTCTTT,CASSLGKGADTEAFF
TRBJ1-2,TRBV5-1,NA,NA,TGCGCCAGCAGCCAGGAAGGGCAGGGAAGGCATGGCTACACCTTC,CASSQEGQGRHGYTF
TRBJ2-7,TRBV2,NA,TRBD1,TGTGCCAGCAGCGTGGGACAGGGGGGGTCCTACGAGCAGTACTTC,CASSVGQGGSYEQYF
TRBJ2-1,TRBV7-9,once,NA,TGTGCCAGCAGCTCTCGACTAGAGGCGAACAATGAGCAGTTCTTC,CASSSRLEANNEQFF
TRBJ1-2,TRBV19,NA,NA,TGTGCCAGTAGTATGAACTTGGGGTATGGCTACACCTTC,CASSMNLGYGYTF
TRBJ2-1,TRBV7-9,NA,TRBD1,TGTGCCAGCAGCTTCGTCGGGACAGGGGATGGGGGTGAGCAGTTCTTC,CASSFVGTGDGGEQFF
TRBJ1-5,TRBV7-3,NA,TRBD1,TGTGCCAGCAGCGCGGACAGGGGTCGTAACCCAAAGGATCAGCCCCAGCATTTT,CASSADRGRNPKDQPQHF
TRBJ2-3,TRBV27,once,NA,TGTGCCGCCCGAGGTAGGGGGATTGATACGCAGTATTTT,CAARGRGIDTQYF
TRBJ2-3,TRBV2,NA,NA,TGTGCCAGCAAGGGGAGAGATACGCAGTATTTT,CASKGRDTQYF
TRBJ1-2,TRBV28,NA,NA,TGTGCCAGCAGTTTGTGGGGGGCCAATAACTATGGCTACACCTTC,CASSLWGANNYGYTF
TRBJ2-2,TRBV5-6,NA,NA,TGTGCCAGCAGCCTGGAAAGGTTTTTGCGGGACGGTCGAAAGGGGGAGCTGTTTTTT,CASSLERFLRDGRKGELFF
TRBJ2-1,TRBV9,NA,TRBD2,TGTGCCAGCAGCGCCCCTCGGGGAGCGGGGATTTACAATGAGCAGTTCTTC,CASSAPRGAGIYNEQFF
TRBJ1-3,TRBV27,NA,NA,TGTGCCAGCGGACCCTTCTCTGGAAACACCATATATTTT,CASGPFSGNTIYF
TRBJ1-1,TRBV2,NA,NA,TGTGCCAACTTGGGGATTATGAACACTGAAGCTTTCTTT,CANLGIMNTEAFF